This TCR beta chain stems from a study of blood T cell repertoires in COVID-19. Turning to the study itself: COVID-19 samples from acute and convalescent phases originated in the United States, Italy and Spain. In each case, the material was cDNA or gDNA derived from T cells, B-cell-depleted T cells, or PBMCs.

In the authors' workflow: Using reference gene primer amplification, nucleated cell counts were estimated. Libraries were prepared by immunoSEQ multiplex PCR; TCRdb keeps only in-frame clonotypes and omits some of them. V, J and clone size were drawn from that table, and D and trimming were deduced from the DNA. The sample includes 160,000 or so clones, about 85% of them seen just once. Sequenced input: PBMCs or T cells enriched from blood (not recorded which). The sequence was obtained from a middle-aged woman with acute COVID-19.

CDR3 protein: CASTKDRGYQETQYF. The CDR3 DNA reads as TGTGCCAGCACTAAGGACAGGGGCTACCAAGAGACCCAGTACTTC. The chain carries TRBV28 and TRBJ2-5; 9 nucleotides agree with TRBD1. This CDR3 is 15 amino acids long. Germline CDR1 and CDR2: MDHEN and SYDVKM. J was trimmed by 0 bases and V by 7 bases; bases with no gene match: 6.